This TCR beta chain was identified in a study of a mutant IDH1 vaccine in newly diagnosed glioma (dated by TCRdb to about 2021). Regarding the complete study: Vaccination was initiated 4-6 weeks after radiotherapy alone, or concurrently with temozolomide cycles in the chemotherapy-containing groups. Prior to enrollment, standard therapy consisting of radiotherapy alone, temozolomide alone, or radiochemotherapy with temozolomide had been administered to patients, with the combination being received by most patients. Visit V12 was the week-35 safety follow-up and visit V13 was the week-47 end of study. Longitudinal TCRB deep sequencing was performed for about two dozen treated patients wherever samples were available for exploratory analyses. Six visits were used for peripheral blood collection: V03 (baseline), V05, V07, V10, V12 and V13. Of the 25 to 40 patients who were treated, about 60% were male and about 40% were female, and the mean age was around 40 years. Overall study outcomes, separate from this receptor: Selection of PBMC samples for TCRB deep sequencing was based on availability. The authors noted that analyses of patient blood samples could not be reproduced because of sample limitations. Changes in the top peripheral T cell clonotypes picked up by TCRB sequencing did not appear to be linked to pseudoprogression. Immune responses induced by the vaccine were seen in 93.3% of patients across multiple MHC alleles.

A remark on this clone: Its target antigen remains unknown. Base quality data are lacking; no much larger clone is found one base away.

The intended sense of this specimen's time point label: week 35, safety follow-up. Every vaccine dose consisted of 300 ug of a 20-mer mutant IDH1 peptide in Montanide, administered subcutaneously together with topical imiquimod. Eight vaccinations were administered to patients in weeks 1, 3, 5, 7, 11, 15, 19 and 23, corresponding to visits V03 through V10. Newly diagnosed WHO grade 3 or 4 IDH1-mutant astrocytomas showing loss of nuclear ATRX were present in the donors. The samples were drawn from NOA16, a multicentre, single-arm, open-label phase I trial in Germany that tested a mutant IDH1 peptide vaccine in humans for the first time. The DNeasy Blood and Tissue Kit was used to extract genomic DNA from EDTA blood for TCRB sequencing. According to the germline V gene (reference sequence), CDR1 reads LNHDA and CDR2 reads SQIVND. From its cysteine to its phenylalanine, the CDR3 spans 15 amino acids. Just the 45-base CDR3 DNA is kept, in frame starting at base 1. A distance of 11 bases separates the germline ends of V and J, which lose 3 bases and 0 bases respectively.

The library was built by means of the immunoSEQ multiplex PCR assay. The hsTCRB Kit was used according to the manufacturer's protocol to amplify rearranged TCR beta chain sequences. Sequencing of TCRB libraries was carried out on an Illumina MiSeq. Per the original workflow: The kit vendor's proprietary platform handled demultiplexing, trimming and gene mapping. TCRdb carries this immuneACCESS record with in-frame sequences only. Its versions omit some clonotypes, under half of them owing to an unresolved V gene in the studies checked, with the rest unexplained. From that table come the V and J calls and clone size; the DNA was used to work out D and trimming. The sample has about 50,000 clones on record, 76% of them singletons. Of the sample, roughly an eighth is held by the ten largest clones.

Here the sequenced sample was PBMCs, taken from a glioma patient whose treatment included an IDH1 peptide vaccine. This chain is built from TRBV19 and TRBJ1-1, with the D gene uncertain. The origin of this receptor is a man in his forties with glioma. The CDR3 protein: CASSMRAAVNTEAFF. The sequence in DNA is TGTGCCAGTAGTATGAGGGCGGCGGTGAACACTGAAGCTTTCTTT.